A single sample is the source of the 4 T cell receptor beta chains below, sequenced in a study of T cells after yellow fever vaccination. TCRdb itself ran the 5' RACE reads through MiXCR, one entry per CDR3 protein. The sample lists about 240,000 distinct CDR3 sequences, 3.6% occurring once. Specimen: PBMCs, collected 15 days after the yellow fever booster vaccination. These receptors were collected from a man aged 18 to 29 who received the YFV17D yellow fever vaccine.

V is TRBV12-3 or TRBV12-4 and J is TRBJ1-6; 7 nucleotides agree with TRBD1. The junction had 9 bases not matched to a gene; V was cut back by 5 bases and J by 8 bases. The length of the CDR3 is 15 residues. The CDR3 DNA follows: TGTGCCAGCAGTACATCAAAAAGGGGGCATTCACCCCTCCACTTT. This encodes CASSTSKRGHSPLHF.

This clonotype was observed many times. V gene TRBV7-2 combines with J gene TRBJ2-2, with D possibly TRBD1 on 6 matching bases. Trimming took 6 bases from V and 1 from J, leaving 9 bases between them. The CDR3 sequence is 14 residues long. The germline gives CDR1 SGHTA, CDR2 FQGNSA. The chain's CDR3 is CASRDRLNTGELFF. CDR3 sequence (DNA): TGTGCCAGCAGGGACAGACTGAACACCGGGGAGCTGTTTTTT.

Points on this clonotype: A much larger clone differs by one base, so this may be a read error. This chain joins TRBV7-6 and TRBJ2-2; 7 bases align to TRBD2. The CDR3 contains 18 residues. With V trimmed by 7 bases and J by 0 bases, 14 bases remained unmatched. Germline lookup yields CDR1 SGHVS and CDR2 FNYEAQ. CDR3 DNA sequence: TGTGCCAGCAACAGCTTGGCGGGGGTGCTGACGAACACCGGGGAGCTGTTTTTT. Its protein product is CASNSLAGVLTNTGELFF.

The table lists this clonotype with many counts. The V and J genes are TRBV4-3 and TRBJ2-5; D possibly corresponds to TRBD1 (6 bases). The CDR3 is 14 amino acids. Germline assignment: CDR1 LGHNA and CDR2 YSLEER. V was cut by 4 bases and J by 4 bases, with 13 bases left in between. The CDR3 bases are TGCGCCAGCAGCCGCTCAACAGGGTCAGAGACCCAGTACTTC. Translation gives CASSRSTGSETQYF.